This TCR beta chain emerged from a study of blood T cell repertoires in COVID-19. Across the study: COVID-19 samples collected from the United States, Italy and Spain covered acute and convalescent phases.

Looked up from germline, CDR1 is MNHEY and CDR2 is SVGAGI. This CDR3 contains 16 residues. The V and J ends lost 1 base and 4 bases respectively, with 16 bases between them. The table came from immunoSEQ multiplex PCR; TCRdb's copy has only in-frame clones and leaves some out. The sample has roughly 220,000 clones, over 70% seen once. The J gene is TRBJ1-2, the V gene TRBV6-5, with D possibly being TRBD1 (6 bases). This TCR was sampled from a woman in her seventies with acute or convalescent COVID-19. The specimen was peripheral blood. CDR3 loop: CASSYWTAPEFYGYTF. The CDR3 DNA sequence: TGTGCCAGCAGTTACTGGACAGCTCCCGAATTCTATGGCTACACCTTC.